The 30 T cell receptor beta chains reported below all come from one sample, sequenced in a study of blood T cell repertoires in COVID-19. The protocol was immunoSEQ multiplex PCR, while the TCRdb copy is restricted to in-frame clones and leaves out a portion. Here the sample spans 250,000 to 300,000 clones, 86% being singletons. Material: peripheral blood. These receptors came from a man aged 18 to 30 with active or convalescent COVID-19.

The genes are TRBV9 and TRBJ2-1; possibly TRBD2 for D (5 bases). V was trimmed by 2 bases and J by 8 bases, leaving 17 bases between them. Germline CDR1 is SGDLS and CDR2 is YYNGEE. This CDR3 contains 15 residues. This CDR3 reads CASSVSGGGYDEQFF. For the CDR3, the DNA is TGTGCCAGCAGCGTGTCAGGAGGAGGTTATGATGAGCAGTTCTTC.

The CDR3: CAWIVETGRAFF. The CDR3, as DNA: TGTGCCTGGATAGTGGAGACTGGTCGGGCTTTCTTT. This chain joins TRBV30 and TRBJ1-1; no reliable D call. The CDR3 is made up of 12 amino acids. Deletions cut 4 bases from V and 11 bases from J, with 17 bases between. CDR1 is GTSNPN and CDR2 is SVGIG in the germline V gene (reference sequence).

This clone turned up a few times. This chain joins TRBV2 and TRBJ2-7; 12 nucleotides align to TRBD1. V lost 6 bases, J lost 9 bases, and 12 bases stayed unmatched. Germline V lookup: CDR1 SNHLY, CDR2 FYNNEI. CDR3 length: 15 residues. The CDR3 nucleotides are TGTGCCAGCAGGGCCGGGACAGGGGGCGGTCTCGCGCAGTACTTC. Amino acids: CASRAGTGGGLAQYF.

The chain uses TRBV29-1 and TRBJ1-5, with D maybe TRBD1 (5 bases). CDR1 is SQVTM, CDR2 ANQGSEA, per germline. V lost 7 bases to trimming and J lost 2 bases, with 12 bases between them. This CDR3 contains 13 residues. CDR3 DNA sequence: TGCAGCGCTGTGGGGGGTGGCAATCAGCCCCAGCATTTT. This gives the protein CSAVGGGNQPQHF.

The CDR3: CASSLALALQKLFF. CDR3 in DNA: TGTGCCAGCAGCTTAGCCCTGGCATTACAAAAACTGTTTTTT. The chain links TRBV28 to TRBJ1-4; D gene ambiguous. This CDR3 has 14 residues. V shed 6 bases and J shed 9 bases, with 17 bases lying between them. Germline CDR1 reads MDHEN; CDR2 reads SYDVKM.

The V gene is TRBV3-1 (or the pseudogene TRBV3-2), the J gene TRBJ1-1; no definite D call. The CDR3 runs to 15 residues. Trimming took off 0 bases at V and 7 bases at J, with 15 bases between the two ends. Germline V gives CDR1 LGHDT, CDR2 YNNKEL (reference sequence). DNA of the CDR3: TGTGCCAGCAGCCAAGAAATACCTTTCAGTGTTGAAGCTTTCTTT. This sequence encodes CASSQEIPFSVEAFF.

CDR3 nucleotides: TGCGCCAGCAGCCAAGAAATTACATCTGAAGCTTTCTTT. It yields the protein CASSQEITSEAFF. This chain uses TRBV4-1 with TRBJ1-1, with no clear D. V lost 0 bases and J 6 bases, leaving 8 bases between the germline ends. The CDR3 totals 13 residues. Germline CDR1 and CDR2: MGHRA and YSYEKL.

This chain links TRBV27 with TRBJ2-5, with D unclear. Germline lookup yields CDR1 MNHEY and CDR2 SMNVEV (reference sequence). This CDR3 contains 15 residues. Trimming took 0 bases from V and 4 from J, leaving 12 bases between them. CDR3 bases: TGTGCCAGCAGTTTATCGGTGCAACCGCGAGAGACCCAGTACTTC. Translated, it gives CASSLSVQPRETQYF.

The rearrangement links TRBV24-1 to TRBJ2-3; possible D gene TRBD2, 6 bases. Trimming cost V 5 bases and J 5 bases, with 13 bases left between them. In germline, CDR1 is KGHDR, CDR2 SFDVKD. The CDR3 has 14 residues. The CDR3 sequence: CATSGSGSGDTQYF. The CDR3 coding sequence is TGTGCCACCAGTGGGAGCGGGTCGGGAGATACGCAGTATTTT.

This clone showed up just once. This chain uses TRBV5-6 with TRBJ2-5; TRBD1 is a possible D gene (5 bases). This CDR3 contains 15 residues. Trimming removed 0 bases from V and 2 bases from J, with 11 bases in between. Germline assignment: CDR1 SGHDT and CDR2 YYEEEE. CDR3 sequence reads: CASSLVSGFQETQYF. The CDR3 DNA sequence: TGTGCCAGCAGCTTGGTCTCAGGGTTTCAAGAGACCCAGTACTTC. The full variable domain, rest sourced from reference TRBV5-6 and TRBJ2-5, is DAGVTQSPTHLIKTRGQQVTLRCSPKSGHDTVSWYQQALGQGPQFIFQYYEEEERQRGNFPDRFSGHQFPNYSSELNVNALLLGDSALYLCASSLVSGFQETQYFGPGTRLLVL.

J is TRBJ1-3 and V is TRBV28; TRBD1 matches at 8 bases. Germline V gene data show CDR1 as MDHEN and CDR2 as SYDVKM. J lost 10 bases, V lost 8 bases, and 25 bases had no gene match. The CDR3 totals 18 residues. CDR3 DNA sequence: TGTGCCAGCGGAAAATTGGGACAGGAGCTCCTGCAAGGTTGGACCATATATTTT. This sequence encodes CASGKLGQELLQGWTIYF.

This chain uses TRBV7-6 with TRBJ2-5, with 10 bases aligning to TRBD1. The CDR3 is 15 residues long. With V trimmed by 3 bases and J by 5 bases, 6 bases remained unmatched. Germline loops: CDR1 SGHVS, CDR2 FNYEAQ. As DNA, the CDR3 is TGTGCCAGCAGCTTCGGACAGGGGGTATTGGAGACCCAGTACTTC. It yields the protein CASSFGQGVLETQYF.

The chain has TRBV7-3 and TRBJ2-2; unclear D gene. The length of the CDR3 is 13 residues. V was shortened by 0 bases and J by 7 bases, with 6 bases between the two germline ends. The V gene's germline CDR1 is SGHTA and CDR2 FQGTGA. The CDR3 DNA is TGTGCCAGCAGCTTAACTTGGAGCGGGGAGCTGTTTTTT. As protein: CASSLTWSGELFF.

This clone was counted between two and nine times. The chain links TRBV3-1 (or the pseudogene TRBV3-2) to TRBJ2-1; 11 bases agree with TRBD2. The CDR3 has 17 residues. Germline V lookup: CDR1 LGHDT, CDR2 YNNKEL (reference sequence). V shed 4 bases and J 9 bases; nucleotides not matched to a gene: 14. In DNA, the CDR3 is TGTGCCAGCAGCCCGAACCCGACTAGCGGGGAGGTCATTGAGCAGTTCTTC. This codes for CASSPNPTSGEVIEQFF.

The rearrangement joins TRBV4-3 to TRBJ2-3; 10 bases align to TRBD2. Per germline, CDR1 LGHNA and CDR2 YSLEER. The J segment lost 6 bases and the V segment lost 0 bases, leaving 3 bases of the junction unmatched. This CDR3 comprises 15 residues. CDR3 nucleotide sequence: TGCGCCAGCAGCCAAGAACTAGCGGGAATGGATACGCAGTATTTT. Translating it yields CASSQELAGMDTQYF.

The chain uses TRBV14 and TRBJ2-1, with 8 bases aligning to TRBD2. Germline loops: CDR1 SGHDN, CDR2 FVKESK. The CDR3 extends over 18 amino acids. V shed 4 bases, J shed 4 bases, and the junction held 15 bases outside the gene matches. The CDR3 DNA follows: TGTGCCAGCAGCCCCCCCAATCGACTAGCGACGGTATACAATGAGCAGTTCTTC. It is translated as CASSPPNRLATVYNEQFF.

With respect to this clone: Other DNA sequences in this specimen translate into the identical CDR3. The rearrangement joins TRBV7-6 to TRBJ2-3, with D maybe TRBD1 (6 bases). V was shortened by 1 base and J by 3 bases, with 11 bases between the two germline ends. From germline, CDR1 is SGHVS and CDR2 FNYEAQ. The CDR3 loop spans 15 amino acids. The CDR3 loop is CASSLGRGSTDTQYF. The CDR3 DNA is TGTGCCAGCAGCTTAGGCAGGGGAAGTACAGATACGCAGTATTTT. Variable domain in full (rest from reference TRBV7-6 and TRBJ2-3): GAGVSQSPRYKVTKRGQDVALRCDPISGHVSLYWYRQALGQGPEFLTYFNYEAQQDKSGLPNDRFSAERPEGSISTLTIQRTEQRDSAMYRCASSLGRGSTDTQYFGPGTRLTVL.

V is TRBV9 and J is TRBJ2-2; TRBD1 matches at 9 bases. Germline values: CDR1 SGDLS, CDR2 YYNGEE. V shed 3 bases, J shed 8 bases, and the junction held 8 bases outside the gene matches. The CDR3 has 15 amino acids. The CDR3 loop reads CASSEGQGSVGELFF. The DNA for the CDR3 is TGTGCCAGCAGCGAAGGACAGGGGAGTGTAGGGGAGCTGTTTTTT. Filled out from reference TRBV9 and TRBJ2-2, the complete variable domain reads DSGVTQTPKHLITATGQRVTLRCSPRSGDLSVYWYQQSLDQGLQFLIQYYNGEERAKGNILERFSAQQFPDLHSELNLSSLELGDSALYFCASSEGQGSVGELFFGEGSRLTVL.

The chain uses TRBV24-1 and TRBJ2-1; the match to TRBD2 covers 7 bases. There are 12 residues in the CDR3. The germline V gene has CDR1 KGHDR and CDR2 SFDVKD. J was trimmed by 14 bases and V by 5 bases; bases with no gene match: 8. For the CDR3, the DNA is TGTGCCACCAGTGCGGCGGGAGTACCCGAGTTCTTC. It codes for CATSAAGVPEFF.

This clone was observed once. The gene calls are TRBV2 and TRBJ2-3; D perhaps matches TRBD2 (5 bases). Germline CDR1 and CDR2: SNHLY and FYNNEI. The V and J ends lost 6 bases and 0 bases respectively, with 10 bases between them. This CDR3 spans 14 amino acids. CDR3 bases: TGTGCCAGCAGCGGAGGATTTAGCACAGATACGCAGTATTTT. This codes for CASSGGFSTDTQYF.

The rearrangement links TRBV6-5 to TRBJ1-3, with D possibly matching TRBD1 (5 bases). Germline V lookup: CDR1 MNHEY, CDR2 SVGAGI. V was pared by 0 bases and J by 2 bases, with 11 bases between. The CDR3 sequence is 16 residues long. The CDR3 loop reads CASSYSRRGAGNTIYF. The CDR3 nucleotides read TGTGCCAGCAGTTACTCGAGACGGGGGGCTGGAAACACCATATATTTT.

This sequence joins TRBV30 and TRBJ2-7; possibly TRBD1 for D (6 bases). The V gene's germline CDR1 is GTSNPN and CDR2 SVGIG (reference sequence). V dropped 4 bases and J dropped 6 bases, with 13 bases sitting between them. The CDR3 is 12 amino acids. CDR3 in amino acids: CAWNRDSAEQYF. The DNA of the CDR3 is TGTGCCTGGAACAGGGATTCCGCCGAGCAGTACTTC.

This clone has only one observation. This chain connects TRBV7-9 to TRBJ2-7; tentative D call: TRBD1 (5 bases). The germline V and J ends were trimmed by 6 bases and 4 bases, with 13 bases remaining between them. The CDR3 totals 13 residues. The germline V gene encodes CDR1 SEHNR and CDR2 FQNEAQ (reference sequence). This chain's CDR3 is CASRLDAGYEQYF. The CDR3 region has the DNA TGTGCCAGCAGATTGGATGCAGGGTACGAGCAGTACTTC.

This chain uses TRBV6-5 with TRBJ1-1; a weak D match, TRBD1 (5 bases). Germline CDR1 reads MNHEY; CDR2 reads SVGAGI. CDR3 length equals 14 residues. Trimming left V 8 bases short and J 1 base short, with 14 bases between. The CDR3, as DNA: TGTGCCAGCCTACAATATACAGGGAACACTGAAGCTTTCTTT. Protein: CASLQYTGNTEAFF.

This clone was picked up a small number of times. The rearrangement uses TRBV4-2 and TRBJ2-2, with D uncertain. This CDR3 has 15 residues. Trimming cost V 0 bases and J 6 bases, with 11 bases left between them. Germline CDR1 reads LGHNA; CDR2 reads YNFKEQ. CDR3 nucleotides: TGTGCCAGCAGCCAAGACTACCTCTACGCCGGGGAGCTGTTTTTT. Its translation: CASSQDYLYAGELFF.

This clone showed up just once. J is TRBJ1-1 and V is TRBV18, with a tentative D call TRBD1 (6 bases). The CDR3 is 13 residues long. Germline V gene data show CDR1 as KGHSH and CDR2 as LQKENI. With 0 bases removed from V and 8 bases from J, the gap between germline ends came to 10 bases. The CDR3 sequence is CASSPPDRLEAFF. CDR3 nucleotides: TGTGCCAGCTCACCACCGGACAGACTGGAAGCTTTCTTT.

Points on this clone: Other DNA sequences from this sample encode an identical CDR3 as well. The rearrangement joins TRBV27 to TRBJ2-7, with D possibly TRBD1 on 6 matching bases. The CDR3 has 13 residues. With 3 bases removed from V and 4 bases from J, the gap between germline ends came to 10 bases. The germline gives CDR1 MNHEY, CDR2 SMNVEV (reference sequence). The chain's CDR3 is CASSFGGSYEQYF. The CDR3 region has the DNA TGTGCCAGCAGTTTTGGGGGCAGTTACGAGCAGTACTTC.

This clone was observed a handful of times. This rearrangement joins TRBV2 to TRBJ1-2; D might be TRBD1 (5 bases). CDR3 length equals 16 residues. V lost 4 bases, J lost 5 bases, and 20 bases lay in between. Per germline, CDR1 SNHLY and CDR2 FYNNEI. The CDR3 sequence is CASSVEGAQVVYGYTF. CDR3 bases: TGTGCCAGCAGTGTCGAAGGGGCTCAAGTTGTTTATGGCTACACCTTC.

A single count supports this clone. The chain recombines TRBV11-3 with TRBJ2-3, with 7 bases lining up with TRBD1. The germline gives CDR1 SGHNT, CDR2 YENEEA. The V segment lost 8 bases and the J segment 4 bases; nucleotides outside the gene matches: 12. The CDR3 consists of 15 residues. DNA for the CDR3: TGTGCCAGCGGACGTGGGACAGCAACCCCAGATACGCAGTATTTT. Amino acid sequence: CASGRGTATPDTQYF.

This clone was observed a single time. This rearrangement joins TRBV12-3 or TRBV12-4 to TRBJ2-2; D ambiguous. This CDR3 is 13 amino acids long. Trimming left V 8 bases short and J 7 bases short, with 14 bases between. In nucleotides, the CDR3 is TGTGCCAGCTTTCCGTCGGGTGGCGGGGAGCTGTTTTTT. Protein: CASFPSGGGELFF.